This T cell receptor (beta chain) was obtained from a study of blood T cells in healthy people across ages. General study points: Per million T cells, the diversity of TCR beta decreased roughly linearly as age advanced.

There are a few counts of this clonotype. What it binds is not known. Russia was home to the donors, healthy Caucasian individuals aged roughly 6 to 100. V shed 4 bases and J 0 bases; nucleotides not matched to a gene: 9. CDR1 is SGHTA and CDR2 is FQGNSA in the germline V gene. This CDR3 comprises 18 residues. Combining a sample-barcoded 5' primer with a J-beta primer mix, a second PCR ran for about 6 to 12 cycles. Each cDNA was tagged by a template-switch adaptor containing 12 random nucleotides. Using its own MiXCR run on the 5' RACE reads, TCRdb lists one record per CDR3 protein. The data contain about 830,000 distinct CDR3 sequences, 62% of them seen just once; the ten biggest clones take up 25% to 30%.

The chain links TRBV7-2 to TRBJ2-6, with 7 bases identical to TRBD1. Sequencing was carried out using blood. The origin of this receptor is a man aged 25 to 45 in good health. This CDR3 reads CASSSSTGTFSGANVLTF. The CDR3 nucleotides read TGTGCCAGCAGCTCATCGACAGGGACCTTCTCTGGGGCCAACGTCCTGACTTTC.